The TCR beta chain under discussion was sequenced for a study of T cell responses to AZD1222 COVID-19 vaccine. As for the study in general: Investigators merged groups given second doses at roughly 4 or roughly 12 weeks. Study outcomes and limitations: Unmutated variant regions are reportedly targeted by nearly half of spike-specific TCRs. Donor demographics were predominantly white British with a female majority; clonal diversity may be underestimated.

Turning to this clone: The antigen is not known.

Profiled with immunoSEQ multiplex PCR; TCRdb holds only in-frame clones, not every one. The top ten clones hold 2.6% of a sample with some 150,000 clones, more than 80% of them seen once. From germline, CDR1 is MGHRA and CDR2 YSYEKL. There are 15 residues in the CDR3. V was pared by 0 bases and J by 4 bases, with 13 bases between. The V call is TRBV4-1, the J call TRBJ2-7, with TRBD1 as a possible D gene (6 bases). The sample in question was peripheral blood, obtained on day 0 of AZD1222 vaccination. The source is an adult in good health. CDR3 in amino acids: CASSQDRQGNYEQYF. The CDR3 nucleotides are TGCGCCAGCAGCCAAGATCGCCAGGGGAATTACGAGCAGTACTTC.